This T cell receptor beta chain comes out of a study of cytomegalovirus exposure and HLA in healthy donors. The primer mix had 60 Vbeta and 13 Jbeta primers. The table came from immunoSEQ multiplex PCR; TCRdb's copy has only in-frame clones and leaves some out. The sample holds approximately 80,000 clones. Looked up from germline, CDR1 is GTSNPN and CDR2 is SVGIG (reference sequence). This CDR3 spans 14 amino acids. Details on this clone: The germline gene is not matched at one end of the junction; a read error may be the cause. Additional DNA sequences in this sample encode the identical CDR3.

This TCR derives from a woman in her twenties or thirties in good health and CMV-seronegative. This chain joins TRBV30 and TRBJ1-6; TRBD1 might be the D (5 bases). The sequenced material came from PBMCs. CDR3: CAWSRQIRRSPLHF. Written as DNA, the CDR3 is TGTGCCTGGAGTAGACAGATCCGTAGATCACCCCTACACTTT.